This T cell receptor (beta chain) was retrieved from a study of blood T cell repertoires in COVID-19. Across the whole study: The origin of the acute and convalescent COVID-19 samples was the United States, Italy and Spain.

This clone was seen once. Trimming removed 2 bases from V and 4 bases from J, with 8 bases in between. Germline CDR1 and CDR2: MNHNY and SVGAGI (reference sequence). The CDR3 consists of 13 residues. Authors' data handling: Estimation of nucleated cell counts was performed using reference gene primer amplification. Produced via immunoSEQ multiplex PCR; TCRdb's table is partial and in-frame only. The DNA was the basis for D and trimming; V, J and clone size are from that table. The sample lists 350,000 or so clones, approximately 89% occurring once. V is TRBV6-6 and J is TRBJ1-1; the D is unclear. This TCR was sampled from a woman in her 30s with COVID-19, enrolled during active disease. The sequenced material came from peripheral blood. In DNA, the CDR3 is TGTGCCAGCAGTTACAAGGACTCCACTGAAGCTTTCTTT. Its protein is CASSYKDSTEAFF.